These 22 T cell receptor beta chains were all obtained from the same sample, sequenced in a study of CXCR3-negative and CXCR3-positive naive CD8 T cells. 5' RACE that incorporated UMI labels was used to prepare the TRB cDNA libraries. After re-calling the 5' RACE reads, TCRdb lists one entry per CDR3 protein, DNA absent. The specimen's table records about 56,000 distinct CDR3 sequences. The sequencing sample was made of memory CD8+ T cells from blood. The receptor source for this set is a human donor in good health. Some clones in this sample may be carry-over from other donors' samples.

The chain is built from TRBV2 and TRBJ2-7; TCRdb lists TRBD2, though no DNA is available to test this call. This CDR3 has 16 residues. Germline V gene data show CDR1 as SNHLY and CDR2 as FYNNEI. The CDR3 reads CASSATFGDWRYEQYF.

The genes are TRBV23-1 and TRBJ2-4. TRBV23-1 is reported as an ORF; its role is uncertain. The CDR3 contains 15 residues. CDR3 amino acids: CANDTRGGTKNIQYF.

The chain combines TRBV15 with TRBJ2-1; TCRdb reports TRBD2, a call that lacks DNA to check it against. CDR1 and CDR2 (germline): LNHNV, YYDKDF (reference sequence). The CDR3 totals 17 residues. This chain's CDR3 is CATSKRVTSGGAGEQFF.

The chain joins TRBV5-1 to TRBJ2-1; TCRdb indicates TRBD1, and absent DNA this call remains unverified. The germline V gene has CDR1 SGHRS and CDR2 YFSETQ. The CDR3 has 20 amino acids. CDR3 amino acids: CASRPEVVTGQPLFYNEQFF.

The CDR3 protein is CSAPAGGPETQYF. V gene TRBV20-1 combines with J gene TRBJ2-5; lacking DNA, the TRBD2 call made by TCRdb goes unchecked. This CDR3 is 13 amino acids long. Germline CDR1 reads DFQATT; CDR2 reads SNEGSKA (reference sequence).

This chain uses TRBV6-5 with TRBJ2-1; TCRdb picks TRBD2, but there is no DNA to check that call. In germline, CDR1 is MNHEY, CDR2 SVGAGI. This CDR3 region has 16 residues. CDR3 protein: CASSYGLAGEVDEQFF.

This chain joins TRBV3-1 and TRBJ2-7. The CDR3 runs to 13 residues. Looked up from germline, CDR1 is LGHDT and CDR2 is YNNKEL (reference sequence). Here the CDR3 reads CASSLLGEDEQYF.

V and J are TRBV29-1 and TRBJ2-3; the D call from TCRdb, TRBD1, cannot be confirmed without DNA. Germline V lookup: CDR1 SQVTM, CDR2 ANQGSEA. The CDR3 has 13 amino acids. The CDR3 protein is CSVRVMNTDTQYF.

The rearrangement links TRBV12-3 or TRBV12-4 to TRBJ2-2; TCRdb lists TRBD1, though no DNA is available to test this call. The CDR3 is 17 amino acids. The CDR3 region is CASSLAQGQVYTGELFF.

The CDR3 reads CASSPTGGGLNEKLFF. V is TRBV12-3 or TRBV12-4 and J is TRBJ1-4; without DNA, the TCRdb call of TRBD1 cannot be checked. The CDR3 consists of 16 residues.

The chain joins TRBV29-1 to TRBJ2-7; as DNA is missing, the TRBD2 call by TCRdb cannot be tested. Germline assignment: CDR1 SQVTM and CDR2 ANQGSEA. The CDR3 is 13 residues long. The CDR3 sequence is CSVVTSGTYEQYF.

The chain links TRBV23-1 to TRBJ2-1; TCRdb names TRBD1, which stays unverified in the absence of DNA. TRBV23-1 is labeled an ORF, and its function is uncertain. The length of the CDR3 is 16 residues. The CDR3 loop is CASQGGPRLSYNEQFF.

The chain couples TRBV7-8 to TRBJ2-6; TCRdb proposes TRBD2, but this gene call is untestable without DNA. The CDR3 extends over 17 amino acids. In germline, CDR1 is SGHVS, CDR2 FQNEAQ. The CDR3 protein is CASSFRTSRGGANVLTF.

The chain couples TRBV4-3 to TRBJ2-2; the TCRdb call, TRBD1, lacks DNA for checking. The CDR3 consists of 18 residues. Germline lookup yields CDR1 LGHNA and CDR2 YSLEER. CDR3: CASSQDIGQGAPDGELFF.

The CDR3 loop reads CSVEAGLAAGEQYF. V gene TRBV29-1 combines with J gene TRBJ2-7; the TRBD2 assignment by TCRdb is unverifiable without DNA. Germline CDR1 SQVTM, CDR2 ANQGSEA. CDR3 size: 14 residues.

The chain carries TRBV4-3 and TRBJ2-3; TCRdb's assignment of TRBD1 cannot be checked, as there is no DNA. The CDR3 extends over 18 amino acids. Germline CDR1 is LGHNA and CDR2 is YSLEER. The CDR3 loop reads CASSQRLDRASKTDTQYF.

The chain has TRBV30 and TRBJ2-7; TCRdb lists TRBD1, though no DNA is available to test this call. Germline CDR1 and CDR2: GTSNPN and SVGIG (reference sequence). The CDR3 consists of 13 residues. The CDR3 region is CAWSMDTSYEQYF.

The genes are TRBV29-1 and TRBJ2-7. Germline CDR1 and CDR2: SQVTM and ANQGSEA. The CDR3 length is 14 residues. The CDR3 spells CSVEARGATYEQYF.

The chain is built from TRBV29-1 and TRBJ2-1; TCRdb lists TRBD1, though no DNA is available to test this call. The germline V gene encodes CDR1 SQVTM and CDR2 ANQGSEA. CDR3 length equals 15 residues. The CDR3 spells CSVDGRTSFYNEQFF.

The V and J genes are TRBV20-1 and TRBJ2-7; TCRdb calls TRBD2, which cannot be checked without DNA. Germline lookup yields CDR1 DFQATT and CDR2 SNEGSKA (reference sequence). The length of the CDR3 is 14 residues. CDR3 protein: CSAAAGGLSSEQYF.

The rearrangement uses TRBV7-8 and TRBJ2-1; the TCRdb D gene call, TRBD2, has no DNA to confirm it. There are 14 residues in the CDR3. Germline CDR1 SGHVS, CDR2 FQNEAQ. This CDR3 is CASSLGTRRDEQFF. The full variable domain, in which reference TRBV7-8 and TRBJ2-1 provide the parts outside the CDR3, is GAGVSQSPRYKVAKRGQDVALRCDPISGHVSLFWYQQALGQGPEFLTYFQNEAQLDKSGLPSDRFFAERPEGSVSTLKIQRTQQEDSAVYLCASSLGTRRDEQFFGPGTRLTVL.

The chain employs TRBV29-1 and TRBJ2-3. Germline V CDR1 and CDR2: SQVTM, ANQGSEA. The CDR3 has 11 residues. CDR3 sequence reads: CSVNGADTQYF.